The rows below give T cell receptor beta chains drawn from one sample of a study of monozygotic twins with inflammatory bowel disease. Using the 5' RACE reads, TCRdb records one entry per CDR3 protein without DNA. The table lists roughly 200,000 distinct CDR3 sequences. Specimen: blood. These receptors were taken from a human donor with ulcerative colitis or Crohn's disease, or a healthy co-twin of an affected twin (not recorded which). The CDR3 runs from the conserved cysteine through the conserved F or W.

J	V	length	CDR3
TRBJ1-1	TRBV28	13	CASSFSGNTEAFF
TRBJ2-1	TRBV5-1	15	CASSLGQGSYNEQFF
TRBJ2-7	TRBV13	14	CASSSSGFQEEQYF
TRBJ2-1	TRBV20-1	16	CSARTLVGRGSGEQFF
TRBJ1-2	TRBV4-1	15	CASSQDPSPNYGYTF
TRBJ2-1	TRBV3-1	14	CDSSLLTGLNEQCF
TRBJ1-5	TRBV10-3	15	CATAGTELSNQPQHF
TRBJ2-7	TRBV2	15	CASSASELADYEQYF
TRBJ2-7	TRBV6-1	15	CASSRDPEGIYEQYF
TRBJ2-1	TRBV25-1	19	CASSEEGGGGGGAYNEQFF
TRBJ2-6	TRBV5-1	17	CASGLPTGSSGANVLTF
TRBJ1-1	TRBV19	14	CASSNPEENTEAFF
TRBJ2-3	TRBV5-1	14	CASSLDGRTDTQYF
TRBJ2-7	TRBV2	13	CASSAGTISEQYF
TRBJ1-2	TRBV6-5	13	CATQPGVGYGYSF
TRBJ2-3	TRBV18	14	CASSPVDSPDTQYF
TRBJ1-2	TRBV5-1	13	CASSLTAYYGYTF
TRBJ2-2	TRBV7-3	15	CASSPMGGNTGELFF
TRBJ1-5	TRBV19	15	CASSMVGQNNQPQHF
TRBJ1-3	TRBV11-2	14	CASSPGRSGNTIYF
TRBJ2-7	TRBV6-1	15	CASSERTPGVGEQYF
TRBJ2-3	TRBV9	15	CASSPGFGVADTQYF
TRBJ1-6	TRBV4-1	18	CASSQDWQPAARYSPLHF
TRBJ2-3	TRBV27	16	CASRPTSGRTTDTQYF